The subject of this entry is one T cell receptor (beta chain). These data originate in a study of blood T cell repertoires in COVID-19. Study context: COVID-19 samples collected from the United States, Italy and Spain covered acute and convalescent phases. PBMCs, B-cell-depleted T cells, or T cells provided the cDNA or gDNA that made up the material.

Seattle-derived patients entered the study during active infection and were followed longitudinally. Original analysis: Estimated nucleated cell counts came from reference gene primer amplification. The repertoire was sequenced with immunoSEQ multiplex PCR; TCRdb's copy has only in-frame clones and lacks some. V and J calls plus clone size are reproduced from that table; the DNA served to infer D and trimming. The table records around 340,000 clones, 86% of them present only once. This receptor was identified in a woman in her sixties or seventies with COVID-19, enrolled during active disease. Sequencing input: peripheral blood.

The chain's CDR3 is CATLGGTKNTEAFF. The CDR3 nucleotides read TGTGCCACCCTGGGGGGGACAAAGAACACTGAAGCTTTCTTT. The genes are TRBV6-6 and TRBJ1-1; D possibly corresponds to TRBD1 (6 bases). V was trimmed by 10 bases and J by 1 base, leaving 16 bases between them. Germline V gene data show CDR1 as MNHNY and CDR2 as SVGAGI (reference sequence). This CDR3 has 14 amino acids.